This T cell receptor beta chain appears in the sequencing data of a study of blood T cell repertoires in COVID-19. Germline values: CDR1 MDHEN, CDR2 SYDVKM. The CDR3 contains 14 residues. V gave up 6 bases and J gave up 3 bases; unmatched junction bases: 4. As handled by the study authors: Using reference gene primer amplification, nucleated cell counts were estimated. The method was immunoSEQ multiplex PCR; TCRdb's version includes in-frame clones alone and lacks a portion of them. V, J and clone size were drawn from that table, and D and trimming were deduced from the DNA. This table holds 120,000 or so clones, around 68% found once.

This chain connects TRBV28 to TRBJ1-5; TRBD1 matches 8 bases. The sequence was collected from a woman aged 55-75 years with acute or convalescent COVID-19. The sequencing input was peripheral blood. CDR3: CASSQDRVNQPQHF. Here the CDR3 DNA reads TGTGCCAGCAGCCAGGACAGGGTCAATCAGCCCCAGCATTTT.